This paragraph covers one T cell receptor (beta chain) sequence. This sample also contains other DNA sequences that code for the same CDR3. TCRdb's copy holds only in-frame clones and misses some; the assay was immunoSEQ multiplex PCR. The profile covers about 180,000 clones, with 85% to 90% appearing a single time and around 1.4% taken by the ten largest. This sample is drawn from a study of control samples from healthy donors and cancer patients. V lost 5 bases and J lost 4, with 6 bases in between. There are 11 residues in the CDR3. This rearrangement joins TRBV12-3 or TRBV12-4 to TRBJ2-7; D is undetermined. This TCR was sampled from a woman in her forties or fifties in good health. Sequenced material: blood. In DNA, the CDR3 is TGTGCCAGCAGTCTCGTATACGAGCAGTACTTC. It codes for CASSLVYEQYF.